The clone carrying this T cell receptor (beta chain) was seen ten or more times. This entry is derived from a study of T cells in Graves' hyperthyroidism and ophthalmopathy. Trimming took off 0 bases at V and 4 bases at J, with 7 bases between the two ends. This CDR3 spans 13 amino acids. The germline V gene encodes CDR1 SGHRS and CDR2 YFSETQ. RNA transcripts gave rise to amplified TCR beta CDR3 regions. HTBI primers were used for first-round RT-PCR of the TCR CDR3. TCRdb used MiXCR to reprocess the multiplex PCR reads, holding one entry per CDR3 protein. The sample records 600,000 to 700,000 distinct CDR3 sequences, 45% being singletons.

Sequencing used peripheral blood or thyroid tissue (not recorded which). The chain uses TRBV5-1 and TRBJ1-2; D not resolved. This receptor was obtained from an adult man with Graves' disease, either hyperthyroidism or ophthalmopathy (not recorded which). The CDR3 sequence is CASSLEVSYGYTF. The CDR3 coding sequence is TGCGCCAGCAGCTTGGAGGTGAGCTATGGCTACACCTTC. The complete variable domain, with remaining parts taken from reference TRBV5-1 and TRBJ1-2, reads KAGVTQTPRYLIKTRGQQVTLSCSPISGHRSVSWYQQTPGQGLQFLFEYFSETQRNKGNFPGRFSGRQFSNSRSEMNVSTLELGDSALYLCASSLEVSYGYTFGSGTRLTVV.